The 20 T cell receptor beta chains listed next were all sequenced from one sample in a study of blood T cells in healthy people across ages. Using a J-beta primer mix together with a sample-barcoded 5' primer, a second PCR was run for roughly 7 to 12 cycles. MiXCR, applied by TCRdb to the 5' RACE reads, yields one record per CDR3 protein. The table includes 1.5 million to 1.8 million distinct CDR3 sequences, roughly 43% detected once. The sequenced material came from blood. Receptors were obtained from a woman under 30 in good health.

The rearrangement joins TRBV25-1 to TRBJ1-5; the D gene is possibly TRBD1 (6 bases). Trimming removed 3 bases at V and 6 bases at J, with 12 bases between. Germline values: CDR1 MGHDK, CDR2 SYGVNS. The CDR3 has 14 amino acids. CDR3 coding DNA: TGTGCCAGCAGTGACACAGGGATGGTTCAGCCCCAGCATTTT. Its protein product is CASSDTGMVQPQHF.

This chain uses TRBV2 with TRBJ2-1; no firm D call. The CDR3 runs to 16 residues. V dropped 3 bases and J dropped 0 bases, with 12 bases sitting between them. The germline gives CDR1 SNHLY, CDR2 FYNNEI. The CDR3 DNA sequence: TGTGCCAGCAGTGAGCCGGGCGGAAGCTCCTACAATGAGCAGTTCTTC. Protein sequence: CASSEPGGSSYNEQFF.

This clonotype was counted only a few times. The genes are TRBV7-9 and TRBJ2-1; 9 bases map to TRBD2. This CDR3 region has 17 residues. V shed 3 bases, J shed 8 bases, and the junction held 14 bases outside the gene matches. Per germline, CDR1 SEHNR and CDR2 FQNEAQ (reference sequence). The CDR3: CASSFTASGLAGDEQFF. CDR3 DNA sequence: TGTGCCAGCAGCTTCACAGCCTCGGGACTAGCAGGCGATGAGCAGTTCTTC. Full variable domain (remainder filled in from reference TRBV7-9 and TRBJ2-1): DTGVSQNPRHKITKRGQNVTFRCDPISEHNRLYWYRQTLGQGPEFLTYFQNEAQLEKSRLLSDRFSAERPKGSFSTLEIQRTEQGDSAMYLCASSFTASGLAGDEQFFGPGTRLTVL.

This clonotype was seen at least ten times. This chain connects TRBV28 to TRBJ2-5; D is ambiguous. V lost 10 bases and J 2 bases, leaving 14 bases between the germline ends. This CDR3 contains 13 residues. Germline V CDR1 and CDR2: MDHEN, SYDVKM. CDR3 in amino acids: CAIAWRNQETQYF. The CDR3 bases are TGTGCCATAGCTTGGCGGAATCAAGAGACCCAGTACTTC. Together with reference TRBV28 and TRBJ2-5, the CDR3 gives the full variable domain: DVKVTQSSRYLVKRTGEKVFLECVQDMDHENMFWYRQDPGLGLRLIYFSYDVKMKEKGDIPEGYSVSREKKERFSLILESASTNQTSMYLCAIAWRNQETQYFGPGTRLLVL.

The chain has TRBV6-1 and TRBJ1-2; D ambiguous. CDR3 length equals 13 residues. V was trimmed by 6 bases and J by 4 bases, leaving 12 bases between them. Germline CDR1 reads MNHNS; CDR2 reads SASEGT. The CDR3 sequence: CASSVGLIYGYTF. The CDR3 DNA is TGTGCCAGCAGCGTCGGACTGATCTATGGCTACACCTTC.

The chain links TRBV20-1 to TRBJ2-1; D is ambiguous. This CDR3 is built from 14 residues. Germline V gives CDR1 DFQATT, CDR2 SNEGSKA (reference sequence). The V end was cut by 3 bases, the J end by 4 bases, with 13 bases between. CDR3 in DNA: TGCAGTGCTAGTGGTACCTCCCGATACAATGAGCAGTTCTTC. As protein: CSASGTSRYNEQFF.

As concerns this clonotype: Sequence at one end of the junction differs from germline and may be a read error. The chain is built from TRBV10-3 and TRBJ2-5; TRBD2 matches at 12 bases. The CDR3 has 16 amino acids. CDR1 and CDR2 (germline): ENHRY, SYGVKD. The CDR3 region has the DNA TGTACCATCAGTGACCCTCGACTAGCGGGAGTGGAGACCCAGTACTTC. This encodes CTISDPRLAGVETQYF.

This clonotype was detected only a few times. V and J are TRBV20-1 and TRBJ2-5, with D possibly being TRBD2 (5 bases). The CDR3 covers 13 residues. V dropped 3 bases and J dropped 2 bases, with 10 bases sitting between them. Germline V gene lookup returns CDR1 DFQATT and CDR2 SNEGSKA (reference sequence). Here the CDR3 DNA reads TGCAGTGCTAGTCGCCGGGGACAAGAGACCCAGTACTTC. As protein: CSASRRGQETQYF.

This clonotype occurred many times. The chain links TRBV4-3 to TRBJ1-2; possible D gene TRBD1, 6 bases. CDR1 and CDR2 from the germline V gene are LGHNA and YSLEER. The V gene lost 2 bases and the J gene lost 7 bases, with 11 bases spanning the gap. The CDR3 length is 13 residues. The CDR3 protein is CASSQTGYSGYTF. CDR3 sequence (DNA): TGCGCCAGCAGCCAAACAGGGTACTCTGGCTACACCTTC.

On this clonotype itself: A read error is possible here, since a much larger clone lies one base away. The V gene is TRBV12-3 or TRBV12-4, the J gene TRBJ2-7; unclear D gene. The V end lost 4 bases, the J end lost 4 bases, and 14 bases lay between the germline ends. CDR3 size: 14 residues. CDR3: CASSYTMDGYEQYF. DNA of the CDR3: TGTGCCAGCAGTTATACTATGGACGGTTACGAGCAGTACTTC.

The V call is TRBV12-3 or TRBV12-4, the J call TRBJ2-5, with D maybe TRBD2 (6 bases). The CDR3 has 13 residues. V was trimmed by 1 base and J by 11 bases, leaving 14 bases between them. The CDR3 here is CASSLGSGVGQYF. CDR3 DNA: TGTGCCAGCAGTTTAGGATCGGGGGTCGGGCAGTACTTC.

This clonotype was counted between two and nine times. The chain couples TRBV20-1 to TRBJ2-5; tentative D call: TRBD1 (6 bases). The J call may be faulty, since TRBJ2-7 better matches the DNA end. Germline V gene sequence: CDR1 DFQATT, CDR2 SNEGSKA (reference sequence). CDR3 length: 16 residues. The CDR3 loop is CSARDPLGGVQDEQYF. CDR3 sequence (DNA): TGCAGTGCTAGAGACCCTTTAGGGGGAGTTCAGGACGAGCAGTACTTC.

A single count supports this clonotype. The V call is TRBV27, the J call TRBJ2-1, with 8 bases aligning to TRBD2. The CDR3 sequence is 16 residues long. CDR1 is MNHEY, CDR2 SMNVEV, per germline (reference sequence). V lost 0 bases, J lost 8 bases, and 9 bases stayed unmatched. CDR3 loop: CASSLSIGGDYDEQFF. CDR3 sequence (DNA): TGTGCCAGCAGTTTATCCATCGGGGGGGATTACGATGAGCAGTTCTTC.

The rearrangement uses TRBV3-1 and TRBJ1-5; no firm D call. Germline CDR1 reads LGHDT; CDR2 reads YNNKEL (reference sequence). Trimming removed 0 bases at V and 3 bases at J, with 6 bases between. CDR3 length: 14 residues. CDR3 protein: CASSQENFNQPQHF. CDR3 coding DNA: TGTGCCAGCAGCCAAGAAAACTTCAATCAGCCCCAGCATTTT.

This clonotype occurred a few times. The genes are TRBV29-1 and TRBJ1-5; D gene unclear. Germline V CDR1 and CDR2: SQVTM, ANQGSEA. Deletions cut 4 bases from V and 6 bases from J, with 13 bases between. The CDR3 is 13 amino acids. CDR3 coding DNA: TGCAGCGTTGCAACACGTTTCGGTCAGCCCCAGCATTTT. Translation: CSVATRFGQPQHF.

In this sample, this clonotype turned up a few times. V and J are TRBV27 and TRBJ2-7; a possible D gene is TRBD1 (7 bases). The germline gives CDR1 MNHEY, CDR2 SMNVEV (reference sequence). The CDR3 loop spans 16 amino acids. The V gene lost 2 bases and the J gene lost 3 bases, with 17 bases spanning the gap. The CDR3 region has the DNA TGTGCCAGCAGTTTAATATCAGGTCAGGGGGGCTACGAGCAGTACTTC. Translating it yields CASSLISGQGGYEQYF.

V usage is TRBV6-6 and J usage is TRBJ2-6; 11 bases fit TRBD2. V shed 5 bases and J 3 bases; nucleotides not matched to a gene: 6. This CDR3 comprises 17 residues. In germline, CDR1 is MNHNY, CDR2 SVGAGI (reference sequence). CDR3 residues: CASSTPSGGFGANVLTF. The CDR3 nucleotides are TGTGCCAGCAGTACACCTAGCGGGGGGTTTGGGGCCAACGTCCTGACTTTC.

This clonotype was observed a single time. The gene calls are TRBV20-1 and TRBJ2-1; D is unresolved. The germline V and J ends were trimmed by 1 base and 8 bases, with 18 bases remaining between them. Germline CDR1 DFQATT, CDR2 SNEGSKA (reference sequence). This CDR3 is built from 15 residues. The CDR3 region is CSARVGSVRYDEQFF. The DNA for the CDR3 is TGCAGTGCTAGAGTTGGTTCGGTTAGATACGATGAGCAGTTCTTC.

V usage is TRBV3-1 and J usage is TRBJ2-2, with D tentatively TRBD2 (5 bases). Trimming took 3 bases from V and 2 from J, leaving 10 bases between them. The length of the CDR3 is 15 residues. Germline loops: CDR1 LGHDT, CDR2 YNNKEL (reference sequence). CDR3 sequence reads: CASSHGGLNTGELFF. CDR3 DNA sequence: TGTGCCAGCAGCCACGGCGGGTTAAACACCGGGGAGCTGTTTTTT.

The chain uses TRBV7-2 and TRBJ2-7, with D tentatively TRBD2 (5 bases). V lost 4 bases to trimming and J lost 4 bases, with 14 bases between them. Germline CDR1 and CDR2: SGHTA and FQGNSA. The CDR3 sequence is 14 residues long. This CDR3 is CASSYLAADYEQYF. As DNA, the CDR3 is TGTGCCAGCAGCTACCTAGCCGCCGATTACGAGCAGTACTTC.